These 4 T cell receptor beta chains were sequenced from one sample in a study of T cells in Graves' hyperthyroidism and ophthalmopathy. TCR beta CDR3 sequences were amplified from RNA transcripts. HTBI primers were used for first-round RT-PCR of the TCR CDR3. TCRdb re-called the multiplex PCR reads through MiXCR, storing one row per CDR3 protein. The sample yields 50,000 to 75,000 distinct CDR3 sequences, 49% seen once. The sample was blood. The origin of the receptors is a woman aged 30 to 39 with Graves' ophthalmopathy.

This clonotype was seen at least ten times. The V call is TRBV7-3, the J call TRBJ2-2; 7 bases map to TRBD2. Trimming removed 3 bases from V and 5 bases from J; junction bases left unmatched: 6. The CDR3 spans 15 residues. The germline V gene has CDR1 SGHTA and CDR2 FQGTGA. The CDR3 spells CASSFSWGGTGELFF. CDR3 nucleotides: TGTGCCAGCAGCTTTAGCTGGGGGGGAACCGGGGAGCTGTTTTTT.

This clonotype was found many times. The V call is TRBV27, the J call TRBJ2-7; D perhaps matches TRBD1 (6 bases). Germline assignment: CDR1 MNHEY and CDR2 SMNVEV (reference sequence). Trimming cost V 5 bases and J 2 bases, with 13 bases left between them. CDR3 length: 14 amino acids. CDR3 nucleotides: TGTGCCAGCAGTCCAGGGGACACGACCTACGAGCAGTACTTC. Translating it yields CASSPGDTTYEQYF.

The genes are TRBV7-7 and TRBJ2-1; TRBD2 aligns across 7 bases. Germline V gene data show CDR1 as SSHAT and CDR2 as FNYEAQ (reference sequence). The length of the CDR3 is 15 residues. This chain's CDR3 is CARERRSGLGGEQFF. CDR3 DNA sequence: TGTGCTAGAGAACGCCGTAGCGGGCTTGGGGGTGAGCAGTTCTTC. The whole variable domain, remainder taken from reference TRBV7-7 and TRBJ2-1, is GAGVSQSPRYKVTKRGQDVTLRCDPISSHATLYWYQQALGQGPEFLTYFNYEAQPDKSGLPSDRFSAERPEGSISTLTIQRTEQRDSAMYRCARERRSGLGGEQFFGPGTRLTVL.

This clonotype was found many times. This CDR3 is CASSHRGREQETQYF. CDR3 in DNA: TGTGCCAGCAGCCATCGCGGGAGGGAACAAGAGACCCAGTACTTC. The V call is TRBV3-1, the J call TRBJ2-5; 9 bases fit TRBD2. Trimming at V came to 3 bases and at J to 2 bases, leaving 4 bases not matched to a gene. The CDR3 spans 15 residues. In germline, CDR1 is LGHDT, CDR2 YNNKEL (reference sequence).